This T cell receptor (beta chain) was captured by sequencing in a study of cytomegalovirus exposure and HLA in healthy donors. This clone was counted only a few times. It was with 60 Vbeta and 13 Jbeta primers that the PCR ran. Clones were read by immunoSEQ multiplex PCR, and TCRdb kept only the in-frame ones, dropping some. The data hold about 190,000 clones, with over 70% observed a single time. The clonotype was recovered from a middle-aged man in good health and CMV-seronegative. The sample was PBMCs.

CDR3 coding DNA: TGTGCCAGCAGCTTAACTGGTAATTCACCCCTCCACTTT. As protein: CASSLTGNSPLHF. The chain combines TRBV5-6 with TRBJ1-6, with no clear D. The germline CDR1 and CDR2 sequences are SGHDT and YYEEEE. The CDR3 consists of 13 residues. Trimming stripped 2 bases from V and 6 bases from J, with 6 bases between. The full variable domain, rest sourced from reference TRBV5-6 and TRBJ1-6, is DAGVTQSPTHLIKTRGQQVTLRCSPKSGHDTVSWYQQALGQGPQFIFQYYEEEERQRGNFPDRFSGHQFPNYSSELNVNALLLGDSALYLCASSLTGNSPLHFGNGTRLTVT.